Listed here are 27 T cell receptor beta chains from one sample, sequenced in a study of T-cell memory formation after mild COVID-19. TCRdb reanalysed the 5' RACE reads using MiXCR and keeps one entry per CDR3 protein. The sample consists of about 340,000 distinct CDR3 sequences, 10% to 15% of them appearing once. Material for sequencing was PBMCs or a T cell subset sorted from them (not recorded which). These receptors were obtained from a man between 18 and 35 years old who had mild COVID-19 (a few samples of this study predate the infection). Cell type and time point are not known.

This clonotype has just a few counts. The V call is TRBV11-2, the J call TRBJ1-1; D might be TRBD1 (5 bases). The CDR3 sequence is 14 residues long. Per the germline V gene, CDR1 is SGHAT and CDR2 is FQNNGV. V lost 0 bases and J 4 bases, leaving 9 bases between the germline ends. The CDR3 sequence is CASSLEWGGTEAFF. The DNA for the CDR3 is TGTGCCAGCAGCTTAGAATGGGGGGGCACTGAAGCTTTCTTT. Variable domain in full (rest from reference TRBV11-2 and TRBJ1-1): EAGVAQSPRYKIIEKRQSVAFWCNPISGHATLYWYQQILGQGPKLLIQFQNNGVVDDSQLPKDRFSAERLKGVDSTLKIQPAKLEDSAVYLCASSLEWGGTEAFFGQGTRLTVV.

The count of this clonotype is one. The chain joins TRBV12-3 or TRBV12-4 to TRBJ2-7, with a possible D match to TRBD2 (6 bases). V shed 0 bases and J shed 0 bases, with 12 bases lying between them. CDR3 size: 16 residues. The CDR3 sequence: CASSLARLEVSYEQYF. CDR3 bases: TGTGCCAGCAGTTTAGCGAGACTAGAAGTCTCCTACGAGCAGTACTTC.

This clonotype was observed a handful of times. CDR3: CSARSVADEQYV. Here the CDR3 DNA reads TGCAGTGCTAGATCTGTAGCTGACGAGCAGTACGTC. The chain recombines TRBV20-1 with TRBJ2-7; no reliable D call. The CDR3 covers 12 residues. Germline V gives CDR1 DFQATT, CDR2 SNEGSKA (reference sequence). V gave up 2 bases and J gave up 5 bases, with 10 bases separating them.

This clonotype was detected only a few times. This rearrangement joins TRBV12-3 or TRBV12-4 to TRBJ2-1; D is undetermined. This CDR3 is built from 14 residues. The V end was cut by 2 bases, the J end by 12 bases, with 17 bases between. The CDR3 protein is CASSLQSRSWGQFF. CDR3 coding DNA: TGTGCCAGCAGTTTACAGTCGCGTTCGTGGGGGCAGTTCTTC.

This clonotype was seen many times. The V call is TRBV28, the J call TRBJ1-5; D remains ambiguous. CDR1 MDHEN and CDR2 SYDVKM come from the germline V gene. This CDR3 has 14 amino acids. V was pared by 1 base and J by 6 bases, with 10 bases between. The chain's CDR3 is CASSLSEAVQPQHF. CDR3 in DNA: TGTGCCAGCAGTTTATCCGAGGCTGTTCAGCCCCAGCATTTT.

The chain is built from TRBV7-9 and TRBJ1-1; D perhaps matches TRBD1 (5 bases). The germline V gene encodes CDR1 SEHNR and CDR2 FQNEAQ (reference sequence). The CDR3 consists of 16 residues. The germline V and J ends were trimmed by 5 bases and 5 bases, with 21 bases remaining between them. The CDR3 sequence is CASSPRQGDLWTEAFF. The CDR3 DNA sequence: TGTGCCAGCAGCCCCCGCCAGGGCGATTTGTGGACTGAAGCTTTCTTT.

The chain joins TRBV3-1 to TRBJ1-6; D call uncertain. V was pared by 1 base and J by 12 bases, with 10 bases between. The CDR3 loop spans 13 amino acids. Germline assignment: CDR1 LGHDT and CDR2 YNNKEL (reference sequence). The CDR3 coding sequence is TGTGCCAGCAGCCAAGCATATCGAGAACCCCTCCACTTT. Translation gives CASSQAYREPLHF.

This clonotype was seen just once. The chain employs TRBV27 and TRBJ2-1; maybe TRBD1 (5 bases). V was trimmed by 0 bases and J by 4 bases, leaving 10 bases between them. Germline lookup yields CDR1 MNHEY and CDR2 SMNVEV (reference sequence). CDR3 length equals 15 residues. The CDR3 loop is CASSLSADRYNEQFF. CDR3 sequence (DNA): TGTGCCAGCAGTTTATCCGCCGACAGATACAATGAGCAGTTCTTC.

DNA of the CDR3: TGCAGCGTGGGTCCGAGTGACAGGGATGAGCAGTTCTTC. Amino acid sequence: CSVGPSDRDEQFF. This chain joins TRBV29-1 and TRBJ2-1; 7 bases map to TRBD1. The germline gives CDR1 SQVTM, CDR2 ANQGSEA. Trimming took 6 bases from V and 8 from J; bases not matched to a gene: 10. The CDR3 runs 13 residues.

The chain has TRBV6-2 or TRBV6-3 and TRBJ2-7; 9 nucleotides agree with TRBD2. V gave up 5 bases and J gave up 4 bases; unmatched junction bases: 15. The germline gives CDR1 MNHEY, CDR2 SVGEGT. CDR3 length: 17 residues. CDR3 sequence reads: CASSTRLDSGGHYEQYF. The CDR3 DNA is TGTGCCAGCAGTACCCGTCTTGATAGCGGGGGACATTACGAGCAGTACTTC.

Remarks on this clonotype: The junction departs from the called germline gene at one end, perhaps through a read error. The genes are TRBV12-3 or TRBV12-4 and TRBJ1-1; D perhaps matches TRBD1 (5 bases). The CDR3 loop spans 12 amino acids. CDR3 sequence (DNA): TGTGCCAGCAGCATAACTGGGACTGCAGCTTTCTTT. This gives the protein CASSITGTAAFF.

In its sample, this clonotype was seen a few times. The chain links TRBV6-2 or TRBV6-3 to TRBJ2-7, with no clear D. The V gene lost 7 bases and the J gene lost 5 bases, with 18 bases spanning the gap. The CDR3 spans 14 residues. Germline loops: CDR1 MNHEY, CDR2 SVGEGT. The CDR3, as DNA: TGTGCCAGCACCCGCCCAGCTCTGGTAGACGAGCAGTACTTC. This codes for CASTRPALVDEQYF.

This clonotype was counted between two and nine times. The chain joins TRBV27 to TRBJ1-2; TRBD1 aligns across 9 bases. The CDR3 runs to 16 residues. V shed 5 bases and J 7 bases; nucleotides not matched to a gene: 14. Germline V gene lookup returns CDR1 MNHEY and CDR2 SMNVEV (reference sequence). Here the CDR3 DNA reads TGTGCCAGCAGTGCCTTTACAGGGGGCCCAGTCGGTGGCTACACCTTC. It yields the protein CASSAFTGGPVGGYTF.

This clonotype was seen only a few times. The rearrangement joins TRBV10-3 to TRBJ2-5; the D gene is possibly TRBD2 (7 bases). Germline V gene lookup returns CDR1 ENHRY and CDR2 SYGVKD. V was clipped by 0 bases and J by 5 bases, with 16 bases between them. This CDR3 has 16 amino acids. CDR3 sequence: CAISESTVGGGETQYF. Here the CDR3 DNA reads TGTGCCATCAGTGAGTCGACGGTGGGCGGGGGCGAGACCCAGTACTTC.

This rearrangement joins TRBV5-1 to TRBJ1-2; 9 nucleotides align to TRBD1. Germline-derived CDR1 and CDR2 are SGHRS and YFSETQ. After removal of 4 bases from V and 8 bases from J, the junction contained 9 bases not matched to a gene. CDR3 length: 14 residues. CDR3 region: CASSSPAGQGGYTF. The CDR3 nucleotides are TGCGCCAGCAGCAGCCCCGCGGGACAGGGAGGCTACACCTTC.

The chain has TRBV20-1 and TRBJ1-2; no reliable D call. The germline V and J ends were trimmed by 5 bases and 1 base, with 8 bases remaining between them. Germline V gene data show CDR1 as DFQATT and CDR2 as SNEGSKA (reference sequence). This CDR3 comprises 12 residues. As DNA, the CDR3 is TGCAGTGCTCCGGCGGATAACTATGGCTACACCTTC. Amino acid sequence: CSAPADNYGYTF.

This clonotype was counted between two and nine times. The chain employs TRBV7-8 and TRBJ1-5, with a tentative D call TRBD1 (6 bases). This CDR3 region has 16 residues. With 0 bases removed from V and 1 base from J, the gap between germline ends came to 10 bases. Germline V lookup: CDR1 SGHVS, CDR2 FQNEAQ. The CDR3, as DNA: TGTGCCAGCAGCTTAGCCAGGGGACCGAGCAATCAGCCCCAGCATTTT. Amino acids: CASSLARGPSNQPQHF.

This sequence joins TRBV20-1 and TRBJ2-7; D is possibly TRBD1 or TRBD2 (5 bases each). V lost 3 bases, J lost 0 bases, and 9 bases lay in between. The CDR3 spans 13 residues. Germline V lookup: CDR1 DFQATT, CDR2 SNEGSKA (reference sequence). Here the CDR3 reads CSASKGSSYEQYF. The CDR3 DNA follows: TGCAGTGCTAGTAAGGGGAGCTCCTACGAGCAGTACTTC.

This clonotype has at least ten counts. The CDR3 loop reads CASTPGGGYNEQFF. As DNA, the CDR3 is TGTGCCAGCACCCCCGGGGGGGGTTACAATGAGCAGTTCTTC. This rearrangement joins TRBV7-8 to TRBJ2-1, with 8 bases aligning to TRBD2. Germline CDR1 reads SGHVS; CDR2 reads FQNEAQ. Trimming cost V 7 bases and J 4 bases; bases outside gene matches: 6. This CDR3 region has 14 residues.

The sample holds many counts of this clonotype. The rearrangement uses TRBV5-4 and TRBJ1-6; tentatively, D is TRBD1 (5 bases). CDR1 and CDR2 from the germline V gene are SGHNT and YYREEE (reference sequence). V lost 2 bases and J lost 5, with 14 bases in between. CDR3 size: 16 residues. The CDR3 here is CASSLFGARNNSPLHF. In DNA form, the CDR3 reads TGTGCCAGCAGCTTATTTGGGGCCCGGAATAATTCACCCCTCCACTTT.

In its sample, this clonotype was seen many times. J is TRBJ2-5 and V is TRBV7-2; 7 bases fit TRBD1. CDR3 length: 11 amino acids. In germline, CDR1 is SGHTA, CDR2 FQGNSA. V dropped 5 bases and J dropped 10; count of bases not matched to a gene: 4. As DNA, the CDR3 is TGTGCCAGCAGCCCAGGGGGAATCCAGTACTTC. Its protein is CASSPGGIQYF.

The chain uses TRBV6-1 and TRBJ2-7, with D possibly being TRBD1 (6 bases). The CDR3 runs 15 residues. Between the trimmed V and J ends, which lost 6 bases and 3 bases, there was a span of 18 bases. Germline CDR1 and CDR2: MNHNS and SASEGT. CDR3 residues: CASRPGQGIFYEQYV. The CDR3 bases are TGTGCCAGCAGACCGGGACAAGGGATATTCTACGAGCAGTACGTC.

This clonotype was detected once. The chain is built from TRBV11-2 and TRBJ2-1; D gene ambiguous. V shed 5 bases and J shed 4 bases, with 6 bases lying between them. CDR1 and CDR2 (germline): SGHAT, FQNNGV. The CDR3 extends over 12 amino acids. The CDR3, as DNA: TGTGCCAGCAGCACCCAATACAATGAGCAGTTCTTC. Protein product: CASSTQYNEQFF.

This clonotype has more than one count but fewer than ten. In DNA form, the CDR3 reads TGTGCCAGCAGCTTCAACGACAGAGATAACTATGGCTACACCTTC. Encoded protein: CASSFNDRDNYGYTF. The chain joins TRBV7-6 to TRBJ1-2, with D perhaps TRBD1 (5 bases). CDR3 length: 15 residues. Germline values: CDR1 SGHVS, CDR2 FNYEAQ. V was clipped by 3 bases and J by 1 base, with 12 bases between them.

The chain uses TRBV20-1 and TRBJ2-6; unclear D gene. This CDR3 has 14 amino acids. V dropped 5 bases and J dropped 0 bases, with 8 bases sitting between them. Germline lookup yields CDR1 DFQATT and CDR2 SNEGSKA (reference sequence). The CDR3 DNA reads TGCAGTGCTCCCGAGCTCTCTGGGGCCAACGTCCTGACTTTC. Translating it yields CSAPELSGANVLTF.

This chain links TRBV2 with TRBJ1-5; maybe TRBD1 (5 bases). CDR3 length equals 13 residues. V lost 3 bases and J lost 6, with 9 bases in between. Germline lookup yields CDR1 SNHLY and CDR2 FYNNEI. Written as DNA, the CDR3 is TGTGCCAGCAGTGATCAGGGAGTTCAGCCCCAGCATTTT. This codes for CASSDQGVQPQHF. The full variable domain, completed using reference TRBV2 and TRBJ1-5, is EPEVTQTPSHQVTQMGQEVILRCVPISNHLYFYWYRQILGQKVEFLVSFYNNEISEKSEIFDDQFSVERPDGSNFTLKIRSTKLEDSAMYFCASSDQGVQPQHFGDGTRLSIL.

This chain links TRBV28 with TRBJ1-4, with D hard to call. The CDR3 is made up of 14 amino acids. The V end was cut by 2 bases, the J end by 8 bases, with 12 bases between. The germline V gene encodes CDR1 MDHEN and CDR2 SYDVKM. Here the CDR3 reads CASSLVDLREKLFF. The CDR3, as DNA: TGTGCCAGCAGTTTAGTGGATTTGAGGGAAAAACTGTTTTTT.